This T cell receptor (beta chain) was sequenced for a study of PD-1 blockade in classical Hodgkin lymphoma. Brentuximab vedotin exposure varied among the patients, all of whom had relapsed after autologous stem cell transplantation. Germline V gives CDR1 MNHNY, CDR2 SVGAGI (reference sequence). V shed 6 bases and J shed 6 bases, with 20 bases lying between them. The CDR3 length is 16 residues. Study-wide findings and caveats: Compared with baseline, CD4+ but not CD8+ TCR diversity had risen significantly by C4D1. Relative to healthy donors, newly diagnosed patients reportedly had lower baseline TCR diversity, which was reported as lower still in relapsed/refractory patients. When nivolumab was started under 1 year after ASCT, patients were excluded. Complete responders matched newly diagnosed patients in baseline diversity.

On this clone itself: Its specificity is not known.

Libraries were prepared by immunoSEQ multiplex PCR; TCRdb keeps only in-frame clonotypes and omits some of them. The sample holds tens of thousands of clones; about nine tenths are singletons and the top ten take approximately 9.7%. The chain recombines TRBV6-6 with TRBJ1-4; D may be TRBD1 (6 bases). The clonotype originates from a human donor with classical Hodgkin lymphoma. The material was peripheral blood mononuclear cells (PBMCs), obtained at baseline. CDR3 amino acids: CASSPASGGGDEKLFF. CDR3 DNA: TGTGCCAGCAGCCCCGCGTCGGGGGGCGGGGATGAAAAACTGTTTTTT.